This T cell receptor (beta chain) was profiled in a study of CD8 T cells in ankylosing spondylitis. Trimming removed 8 bases from V and 6 bases from J, with 9 bases in between. The length of the CDR3 is 11 residues. CDR1 and CDR2 (germline): SEHNR, FQNEAQ (reference sequence). A few counts support this clonotype. The antigen is not known. The TCR beta libraries were generated through quantitative 5'-RACE incorporating molecular barcodes. TCRdb analysed the 5' RACE reads with MiXCR anew, one entry per CDR3 protein. Among 250,000 to 400,000 distinct CDR3 sequences listed, approximately 10% were seen once. Study results and limitations: Apparently characteristic of ankylosing spondylitis blood was a TCR beta motif (fewer than 10 highly homologous variants). Earlier reports found some motif variants in synovial fluid and blood in reactive arthritis. Significant enrichment of disease-linked clones was reported in matched ankylosing spondylitis synovial fluid.

The chain recombines TRBV7-9 with TRBJ2-3, with no clear D. The TCR comes from a female donor with ankylosing spondylitis or in good health (not recorded which). The sample was blood, either unsorted or a sorted T cell fraction (not recorded which). The CDR3 loop reads CASLSSDTQYF. CDR3 coding DNA: TGTGCCAGCCTAAGCTCGGATACGCAGTATTTT. The entire variable domain, with the rest obtained from reference TRBV7-9 and TRBJ2-3, is as follows: DTGVSQNPRHKITKRGQNVTFRCDPISEHNRLYWYRQTLGQGPEFLTYFQNEAQLEKSRLLSDRFSAERPKGSFSTLEIQRTEQGDSAMYLCASLSSDTQYFGPGTRLTVL.